This T cell receptor (beta chain) was sequenced during a study of blood T cell repertoires in COVID-19 (dated by TCRdb to between 2020 and 2021). Turning to the overall study: Samples from collaborators originated in the United States, Italy and Spain and spanned both the acute and convalescent phases of COVID-19. Subjects who had been exposed to COVID-19, were actively infected with it, or had recovered from it provided the deeply sampled blood TCRbeta repertoires that made up the dataset. The material from the prospective study consisted of cDNA or gDNA derived from T cells, B-cell-depleted T cells, or PBMCs. The repertoires were released in a freely available public database meant as a resource for research on the immune response to SARS-CoV-2. Where available, HLA class I and class II types were obtained from metadata supplied by the sample provider rather than from assay-based typing. Samples came from the ongoing ImmuneRACE study (first 160 participants) plus 1,254 subjects from 6 global collaborators. Nearly every sample came with metadata listing a de-identified subject ID, COVID-19 status, age in years and sex.

On this clone itself: It has no known antigen specificity. No clone much larger than this one lies a single base away; base qualities are absent.

Collaborating institutions collected whole blood in K2EDTA tubes following their own protocols. For TCRbeta analysis, collaborators shipped samples as frozen whole blood, isolated PBMCs, or DNA extracted from either of those sample types. Measured from the cysteine to the phenylalanine, the CDR3 is 16 residues long. Only the CDR3 part of the read is kept: 48 bases, read in frame from the first base. V loses 5 bases of germline sequence and J loses 0 bases, and the interval between the two ends is 17 bases. Based on the germline V gene, the CDR1 and CDR2 sequences are SGHAT and FQNNGV. TCRbeta CDR3 regions were amplified from genomic DNA by means of the immunoSEQ Assay, a bias-controlled multiplex PCR. Concerning the study's data processing: The number of nucleated cells in each sample was estimated by amplification of reference gene primers within the assay. Sequence reads were collapsed and filtered to measure the absolute abundance of every unique TCRbeta CDR3 rearrangement. Productive Simpson clonality was computed per sample as the square root of Simpson's diversity index over productive rearrangements. TCRdb took over this immuneACCESS table, retaining in-frame rearrangements with V and J assigned. Such tables are incomplete; in checked studies, under half of the missing clones stem from an unresolved V gene, and the remainder is unexplained. That table furnishes V, J and clone size, whereas the DNA furnished D and trimming. The sample records some 140,000 clones, 85% to 90% of which are singletons. The biggest ten clones account for more than 15% of the sample.

The full study reports these points: The quantity of clinical and demographic metadata differed by source and by participant and was supplied without curation.

The rearranged chain carries TRBV11-2 and TRBJ2-7, and the D gene may be TRBD2, 6 bases matching. The specimen sequenced was peripheral blood. This clonotype originated in a man in his fifties or sixties with active or convalescent COVID-19. This receptor has the CDR3 CASSLPLTSDSYEQYF. The sequenced DNA: TGTGCCAGCAGCCTCCCTCTGACTAGTGACTCCTACGAGCAGTACTTC.